This T cell receptor beta chain was documented in a study of type 1 regulatory T cells. TCRdb redid the calling of the reads with MiXCR, one entry per CDR3 protein. Of approximately 45,000 distinct CDR3 sequences listed, 12% are singletons. This clonotype was seen more than once but under ten times. The antigen is undetermined. V lost 0 bases and J lost 3, with 12 bases in between. The CDR3 has 15 amino acids. Germline CDR1 and CDR2: DFQATT and SNEGSKA (reference sequence). The TCR originated in a human donor in good health. The source material was cultured non-Tr1 T cells, either the whole culture or a sorted T cell fraction (not recorded which). This chain uses TRBV20-1 with TRBJ2-1, with TRBD2 as a possible D gene (5 bases). This CDR3 is CSARDLLANYNEQFF. The DNA for the CDR3 is TGCAGTGCTAGAGATCTCCTAGCCAACTACAATGAGCAGTTCTTC.